This is a list of T cell receptor beta chains from one sample in a study of cytomegalovirus exposure and HLA in healthy donors. Repertoires were generated with immunoSEQ multiplex PCR, while TCRdb's copy carries only in-frame clones and drops some. The profile shows approximately 97,000 clones, 60% to 80% of them singletons. Sequenced material: PBMCs. Source of these receptors: a male donor in good health and CMV-seropositive. Both conserved end residues are trimmed from each CDR3.

V gene: TRBV11-2
CDR3 protein: ASSPGQDYGYT

V gene: TRBV6-5
CDR3 protein: ASSRGQGNTGELF

V gene: TRBV4-1
CDR3 protein: ASSRKDGSGREQY

V gene: TRBV28
CDR3 protein: ASRRAPSGANVLT

V gene: TRBV11-2
CDR3 protein: ASGTSPGRTDTQY

V gene: TRBV18
CDR3 protein: ASSPLASGANSYNEQF

V gene: TRBV11-1
CDR3 protein: ASSNRDEQY

V gene: TRBV19
CDR3 protein: ASQGTSATDTQY

V gene: TRBV7-9
CDR3 protein: SSSSNREASNEKLF

V gene: TRBV5-6
CDR3 protein: ASSLGLQETQY

V gene: TRBV5-1
CDR3 protein: AKPGGRDNSPLH

V gene: TRBV6-1
CDR3 protein: ASRPKRGSSYEQY

V gene: TRBV11-3
CDR3 protein: ASSSSLSYT

V gene: TRBV6-6
CDR3 protein: ASSRSGSSYEQY

V gene: TRBV9
CDR3 protein: ASSPTRDRGFEQY

V gene: TRBV7-2
CDR3 protein: ASSFGQLNTGELF

V gene: TRBV19
CDR3 protein: ASSRDTTLSRETQY

V gene: TRBV28
CDR3 protein: ASSLVWGDYEQY

V gene: TRBV4-2
CDR3 protein: ASSRSRRRQGFDEQY

V gene: TRBV2
CDR3 protein: ASSGLREKLF

V gene: TRBV6-1
CDR3 protein: ASSEAGGGGEY

V gene: TRBV6-1
CDR3 protein: ASSGLAGEVSTDTQY

V gene: TRBV27
CDR3 protein: ASAPWGTETQY

V gene: TRBV5-4
CDR3 protein: ASSADQGSAGANVLT

V gene: TRBV5-1
CDR3 protein: ASSLVPSGEQY

V gene: TRBV19
CDR3 protein: ASSTGLAGGNPRTDTQY

V gene: TRBV28
CDR3 protein: ASRLRGGSTDTQY

V gene: TRBV4-1
CDR3 protein: ASSQEGASTDTQY

V gene: TRBV5-4
CDR3 protein: ASSSAIDRGRETQY

V gene: TRBV7-9
CDR3 protein: ASSLVRAGIYNEQF

V gene: TRBV5-1
CDR3 protein: ASSLGGQGIGYGYT

V gene: TRBV4-1
CDR3 protein: ASSLAGDYEQY

V gene: TRBV27
CDR3 protein: ASSFGTGQGNTIY

V gene: TRBV7-2
CDR3 protein: ASSSDRAQPQH

V gene: TRBV5-1
CDR3 protein: ASSPDRSSYEQY

V gene: TRBV14
CDR3 protein: ASSQAVRVTQY

V gene: TRBV6-5
CDR3 protein: ASSYSQGRGYEAF

V gene: TRBV18
CDR3 protein: ASSLTGSHYEQY

V gene: TRBV19
CDR3 protein: ASTAAGRAVEQY

V gene: TRBV18
CDR3 protein: ASSPPGLAGGTGELF

V gene: TRBV28
CDR3 protein: ASSLTETQY

V gene: TRBV29-1
CDR3 protein: SVLPDRSNEKLF

V gene: TRBV10-3
CDR3 protein: AITQGSRTEAF

V gene: TRBV4-3
CDR3 protein: ASSLGTSGMYEQY

V gene: TRBV5-1
CDR3 protein: ASSRTSGMGSNEQF

V gene: TRBV11-2
CDR3 protein: ASSLGGSSSGTYPYEQY

V gene: TRBV7-2
CDR3 protein: ASSFLAANTEAF

V gene: TRBV28
CDR3 protein: ASSNQGYGYT

V gene: TRBV28
CDR3 protein: ASRTTGKGETQY